The 24 T cell receptor beta chains below all came from one sample that was sequenced in a study of shared clonotypes between healthy human individuals. Clones were sequenced by immunoSEQ multiplex PCR, and TCRdb holds only the in-frame ones, with some missing. The sample has about 530,000 clones, about 79% seen once; the top ten hold under 15%. Input material: PBMCs. All receptors come from a woman aged 40 to 50 in good health. Some clones in this sample may be carry-over from other donors' samples.

The rearrangement joins TRBV4-2 to TRBJ2-5; 11 nucleotides agree with TRBD2. The CDR3 sequence is 18 residues long. With 0 bases clipped from V and 1 base from J, the junction kept 7 bases outside the gene matches. The germline gives CDR1 LGHNA, CDR2 YNFKEQ. In DNA form, the CDR3 reads TGTGCCAGCAGCCAAGATCTGGGACTAGCGGACCTCCAAGAGACCCAGTACTTC. It encodes CASSQDLGLADLQETQYF.

In regard to this clone: The likely explanation is a read error, given a far larger clone one base away. This chain links TRBV25-1 with TRBJ2-1, with TRBD1 matching over 9 bases. Per germline, CDR1 MGHDK and CDR2 SYGVNS. This CDR3 has 15 residues. The V and J ends lost 6 bases and 6 bases, in that order; junction bases with no gene match: 9. In DNA form, the CDR3 reads TGTGCCAGCAGCCGAGAGGACAGGGGCTTCAATGAGCAGTTCTTC. As protein: CASSREDRGFNEQFF.

The CDR3 sequence: CSPKVVPSGTVAGELFF. The CDR3 DNA reads TGCAGCCCAAAAGTAGTCCCTAGCGGGACAGTGGCCGGGGAGCTGTTTTTT. The chain joins TRBV29-1 to TRBJ2-2, with 9 bases identical to TRBD2. J was trimmed by 6 bases and V by 8 bases; bases with no gene match: 19. Germline V CDR1 and CDR2: SQVTM, ANQGSEA. This CDR3 is built from 17 residues.

This chain uses TRBV4-3 with TRBJ2-3; 8 nucleotides match TRBD2. Germline V lookup: CDR1 LGHNA, CDR2 YSLEER. Trimming at V came to 1 base and at J to 4 bases, leaving 7 bases not matched to a gene. There are 16 residues in the CDR3. The CDR3: CASSQALGTRADTQYF. DNA of the CDR3: TGCGCCAGCAGCCAAGCTTTAGGGACTAGGGCAGATACGCAGTATTTT.

This rearrangement joins TRBV28 to TRBJ1-5; 9 positions match TRBD1. Germline lookup yields CDR1 MDHEN and CDR2 SYDVKM. V was pared by 4 bases and J by 8 bases, with 15 bases of the junction left unmatched. The CDR3 sequence is 17 residues long. The CDR3 is CASSSGQGVGFDKPQHF. In nucleotides, the CDR3 is TGTGCCAGCAGTTCGGGACAGGGAGTTGGGTTTGATAAGCCCCAGCATTTT. Together with reference TRBV28 and TRBJ1-5, the CDR3 gives the full variable domain: DVKVTQSSRYLVKRTGEKVFLECVQDMDHENMFWYRQDPGLGLRLIYFSYDVKMKEKGDIPEGYSVSREKKERFSLILESASTNQTSMYLCASSSGQGVGFDKPQHFGDGTRLSIL.

The genes are TRBV28 and TRBJ1-5; no firm D call. Trimming cost V 3 bases and J 9 bases, with 15 bases left between them. This CDR3 spans 14 amino acids. CDR1 is MDHEN and CDR2 is SYDVKM in the germline V gene. The CDR3 reads CASSFKIPGWPQHF. CDR3 in DNA: TGTGCCAGCAGTTTCAAAATCCCTGGTTGGCCCCAGCATTTT.

The J gene is TRBJ1-1, the V gene TRBV11-2; D gene unclear. The CDR3 totals 15 residues. The V end lost 4 bases, the J end lost 5 bases, and 17 bases lay between the germline ends. CDR1 is SGHAT and CDR2 is FQNNGV in the germline V gene. CDR3 sequence reads: CASSSSRPTPTEAFF. The DNA of the CDR3 is TGTGCCAGCAGCTCTTCCCGGCCAACGCCAACTGAAGCTTTCTTT.

The chain uses TRBV27 and TRBJ1-4; 7 nucleotides line up with TRBD1. V dropped 8 bases and J dropped 7; count of bases not matched to a gene: 10. The CDR3 runs 14 residues. The germline V gene encodes CDR1 MNHEY and CDR2 SMNVEV (reference sequence). The CDR3 DNA reads TGTGCCAGCCGAGCGCAGGGGGGCTCTGAAAAACTGTTTTTT. Translating it yields CASRAQGGSEKLFF.

This chain connects TRBV5-5 to TRBJ2-1, with a possible D match to TRBD2 (6 bases). Germline V gives CDR1 SGHKS, CDR2 YYEKEE (reference sequence). CDR3 size: 13 residues. Trimming removed 7 bases from V and 4 bases from J, with 12 bases in between. The DNA for the CDR3 is TGTGCCAGCTCCCCGGAGGGGTACAATGAGCAGTTCTTC. As protein: CASSPEGYNEQFF. The complete variable domain, with remaining parts taken from reference TRBV5-5 and TRBJ2-1, reads DAGVTQSPTHLIKTRGQQVTLRCSPISGHKSVSWYQQVLGQGPQFIFQYYEKEERGRGNFPDRFSARQFPNYSSELNVNALLLGDSALYLCASSPEGYNEQFFGPGTRLTVL.

V and J are TRBV2 and TRBJ2-7, with 8 nucleotides matching TRBD1. Trimming removed 5 bases from V and 2 bases from J; junction bases left unmatched: 5. Germline values: CDR1 SNHLY, CDR2 FYNNEI. The CDR3 contains 14 residues. Here the CDR3 DNA reads TGTGCCAGCAGTCCCGGGACAGGCCCCTACGAGCAGTACTTC. Its protein is CASSPGTGPYEQYF.

In DNA form, the CDR3 reads TGTGCCAGCAGCCCAAGTGCGGGGCTCAACACTGAAGCTTTCTTT. It translates to CASSPSAGLNTEAFF. V is TRBV9 and J is TRBJ1-1, with D perhaps matching TRBD1 (5 bases). The CDR3 is 15 amino acids. Trimming took off 4 bases at V and 2 bases at J, with 15 bases between the two ends. The germline CDR1 and CDR2 sequences are SGDLS and YYNGEE. Using reference TRBV9 and TRBJ1-1 for the parts outside the CDR3, the full variable domain is DSGVTQTPKHLITATGQRVTLRCSPRSGDLSVYWYQQSLDQGLQFLIQYYNGEERAKGNILERFSAQQFPDLHSELNLSSLELGDSALYFCASSPSAGLNTEAFFGQGTRLTVV.

This clone was detected a few times. The same CDR3 arises from other DNA sequences in this sample as well. V usage is TRBV7-9 and J usage is TRBJ2-2; no reliable D call. The CDR3 loop spans 13 amino acids. CDR1 and CDR2 from the germline V gene are SEHNR and FQNEAQ (reference sequence). V lost 2 bases, J lost 1 base, and 2 bases lay in between. CDR3 sequence reads: CASSLLNTGELFF. CDR3 coding DNA: TGTGCCAGCAGCTTATTGAACACCGGGGAGCTGTTTTTT.

The chain has TRBV2 and TRBJ1-1; D remains unclear. CDR1 and CDR2 from the germline V gene are SNHLY and FYNNEI. V shed 3 bases and J shed 2 bases, with 10 bases lying between them. The CDR3 loop spans 14 amino acids. Written as DNA, the CDR3 is TGTGCCAGCAGTGACAGGACTTTTAACACTGAAGCTTTCTTT. Amino acid sequence: CASSDRTFNTEAFF.

J is TRBJ2-3 and V is TRBV7-8, with TRBD2 identical over 7 bases. V dropped 5 bases and J dropped 4; count of bases not matched to a gene: 30. Germline CDR1 is SGHVS and CDR2 is FQNEAQ. The CDR3 sequence is 22 residues long. CDR3 bases: TGTGCCAGCAGCCCTCGGTGGGGGGGACCTACCCTTCGTGGGGCCGGCCCAGATACGCAGTATTTT. Protein: CASSPRWGGPTLRGAGPDTQYF.

J is TRBJ1-5 and V is TRBV2; the D gene is possibly TRBD1 (5 bases). Germline assignment: CDR1 SNHLY and CDR2 FYNNEI. The CDR3 is made up of 14 amino acids. The V and J ends lost 6 bases and 3 bases respectively, with 12 bases between them. The CDR3 sequence is CASSARANNQPQHF. In DNA, the CDR3 is TGTGCCAGCAGCGCCAGGGCCAACAATCAGCCCCAGCATTTT.

This clone appeared a few times. The chain links TRBV28 to TRBJ2-3; D is uncertain. The germline gives CDR1 MDHEN, CDR2 SYDVKM. CDR3 length equals 13 residues. V lost 2 bases and J 3 bases, leaving 6 bases between the germline ends. CDR3 sequence: CASSLPQTDTQYF. CDR3 bases: TGTGCCAGCAGTTTACCACAGACAGATACGCAGTATTTT.

This clone has ten or more counts. This chain links TRBV7-2 with TRBJ2-3; no clear D. Trimming left V 1 base short and J 2 bases short, with 19 bases between. Germline lookup yields CDR1 SGHTA and CDR2 FQGNSA. This CDR3 region has 18 residues. The CDR3: CASSLGRTAREITDTQYF. The DNA for the CDR3 is TGTGCCAGCAGCTTAGGGCGGACCGCCCGTGAAATCACAGATACGCAGTATTTT.

The CDR3 DNA reads as TGTGCCAGCAGCTCAGGCGGGGGTCAAGAGACCCAGTACTTC. It yields the protein CASSSGGGQETQYF. The V gene is TRBV5-4, the J gene TRBJ2-5, with 7 bases aligning to TRBD2. Trimming removed 3 bases from V and 2 bases from J; junction bases left unmatched: 4. The CDR3 loop spans 14 amino acids. The germline gives CDR1 SGHNT, CDR2 YYREEE (reference sequence).

This clone was recorded many times. V is TRBV4-3 and J is TRBJ2-3; TRBD2 agrees at 9 bases. CDR1 and CDR2 (germline): LGHNA, YSLEER. With V trimmed by 0 bases and J by 6 bases, 7 bases remained unmatched. The CDR3 runs to 16 residues. DNA for the CDR3: TGCGCCAGCAGCCAAGAAGGGGCTAGCGGGGCGGATACGCAGTATTTT. Amino acids: CASSQEGASGADTQYF.

This clone showed up just a few times. V usage is TRBV18 and J usage is TRBJ1-4; D is uncertain. CDR1 is KGHSH, CDR2 LQKENI, per germline. Trimming shortened V by 0 bases and J by 7 bases, and 6 bases separated the two germline ends. There are 13 residues in the CDR3. CDR3 in amino acids: CASSPPASEKLFF. CDR3 nucleotide sequence: TGTGCCAGCTCACCACCGGCGAGTGAAAAACTGTTTTTT.

The chain uses TRBV19 and TRBJ1-1; no definite D call. Germline lookup yields CDR1 LNHDA and CDR2 SQIVND (reference sequence). V dropped 3 bases and J dropped 9 bases, with 14 bases sitting between them. The CDR3 is made up of 13 amino acids. This chain's CDR3 is CASSISVTAKAFF. Written as DNA, the CDR3 is TGTGCCAGTAGTATTTCTGTTACAGCAAAAGCTTTCTTT.

V is TRBV19 and J is TRBJ2-6; D unclear. Germline values: CDR1 LNHDA, CDR2 SQIVND (reference sequence). Trimming took 4 bases from V and 4 from J, leaving 8 bases between them. The CDR3 has 14 amino acids. CDR3 sequence: CASSKISGANVLTF. Written as DNA, the CDR3 is TGTGCCAGTAGTAAAATATCCGGGGCCAACGTCCTGACTTTC.

This clone was seen only a few times. The genes are TRBV28 and TRBJ1-2; D unclear. The CDR3 has 11 residues. The germline gives CDR1 MDHEN, CDR2 SYDVKM. The V gene lost 3 bases and the J gene lost 7 bases, with 6 bases spanning the gap. CDR3 protein: CASSFWGGYTF. The CDR3 coding sequence is TGTGCCAGCAGTTTTTGGGGTGGCTACACCTTC.

A note on this clone: One junction end disagrees with the germline gene, perhaps due to a read error. This rearrangement joins TRBV30 to TRBJ1-2; TRBD1 is a possible D gene (6 bases). CDR1 and CDR2 from the germline V gene are GTSNPN and SVGIG (reference sequence). The CDR3 is made up of 14 amino acids. This CDR3 is CAWTPSETGYCYTF. The CDR3 DNA sequence: TGTGCCTGGACCCCCTCTGAGACAGGCTATTGCTACACCTTC.